A selection of T cell receptor beta chains follows, all from one sample in a study of T-cell reconstitution after alpha-beta-depleted transplantation in children. TCRdb fed the PCR reads into MiXCR, producing one record per CDR3 protein. The data contain some 300,000 distinct CDR3 sequences, about 9.5% of them singletons. The starting material was PBMCs, obtained before TCRalphabeta/CD19-depleted stem cell transplant. These receptors came from a boy in the first two years of life with acute myeloid leukemia, due to receive a stem cell transplant. Both conserved end residues are part of each CDR3. Fields, in order: V gene, CDR3 length, CDR3 protein.

>TRBV12-3/TRBV12-4|15
CASSFRQQGTGELFF
>TRBV28|18
CASSFSSTGLLLSTEQYF
>TRBV7-3|15
CASSLTGTYNSPLHF
>TRBV11-2|15
CASRHTGAVNSPLHF
>TRBV9|15
CASSARVLQTDTQYF
>TRBV18|16
CASSDRQGAVTRELFF
>TRBV28|16
CASTLRLAGGNGELFF
>TRBV6-1|13
CASSLIRNQPQHF
>TRBV7-9|16
CASSLGHPSMNTEAFF
>TRBV4-3|16
CASSRQRGTAADTQYF
>TRBV7-2|15
CASSRSGRGTYEQYF
>TRBV5-1|13
CASSLELAYEQFF
>TRBV6-2/TRBV6-3|14
CAGRLAGEADTQYF
>TRBV5-1|18
CASSLGSSTVLSQETQYF
>TRBV15|17
CATSRDLGRGFSYEQYF
>TRBV4-2|15
CASSQGIRGSYEQYF
>TRBV10-3|14
CAISGQLRNTEAFF
>TRBV15|15
CATSITSGSSYEQYF
>TRBV7-2|13
CASSLFSGDTQYF
>TRBV7-2|17
CASSLAGGGRPIYGYTF
>TRBV18|17
CASSPPRESLAKNIQYF
>TRBV7-8|17
CASILWPAGTSTDTQYF
>TRBV7-8|19
CASSLGLGGGYSGANVLTF
>TRBV3-1|16
CASSPGQGLNTGELFF
>TRBV4-3|16
CASSQDLAGAADTQYF
>TRBV28|14
CASSFVTGGYEQYF
>TRBV20-1|12
CSARDLGYEQYF
>TRBV28|15
CASTPRDRARDEQYF
>TRBV7-2|14
CASTQDRGSYEQYF